One and the same sample provided the 30 T cell receptor beta chains below, sequenced in a study of T cells in Graves' hyperthyroidism and ophthalmopathy. Amplified regions were TCR beta CDR3 sequences from RNA transcripts. During a first-round RT-PCR of the TCR CDR3, the HTBI primer set was used. Each CDR3 protein gets one entry after TCRdb re-called the multiplex PCR reads with MiXCR. This sample yields 500,000 or so distinct CDR3 sequences, of which about 15% are seen a single time; 15% to 20% belongs to the top ten. Sequencing was carried out using blood. All receptors derive from a woman under 30 with Graves' ophthalmopathy.

Ten or more counts support this clonotype. The V gene is TRBV27, the J gene TRBJ2-1; weak D call: TRBD2 (6 bases). This CDR3 is 13 amino acids long. Germline V lookup: CDR1 MNHEY, CDR2 SMNVEV (reference sequence). V lost 4 bases to trimming and J lost 5 bases, with 9 bases between them. The CDR3 DNA reads TGTGCCAGCAGTTGGGACTCAAACAATGAGCAGTTCTTC. This encodes CASSWDSNNEQFF.

V and J are TRBV19 and TRBJ2-5, with no clear D. The CDR3 runs 13 residues. The germline V gene has CDR1 LNHDA and CDR2 SQIVND (reference sequence). Trimming left V 3 bases short and J 4 bases short, with 9 bases between. DNA of the CDR3: TGTGCCAGTAGTATCATCCCAACAGAGACCCAGTACTTC. Translated: CASSIIPTETQYF.

A remark on this clonotype: A much larger clone differs by one base, so this may be a read error. This sequence joins TRBV2 and TRBJ1-4; TRBD1 might be the D (5 bases). V lost 8 bases, J lost 10 bases, and 17 bases lay in between. CDR1 SNHLY and CDR2 FYNNEI come from the germline V gene. The CDR3 loop spans 13 amino acids. The CDR3 reads CASPGFGGGKLFF. The CDR3 nucleotides read TGTGCCAGCCCAGGGTTCGGAGGTGGAAAACTGTTTTTT.

This clonotype was recorded at least ten times. The chain has TRBV7-8 and TRBJ2-3; no firm D call. This CDR3 has 15 amino acids. Trimming removed 0 bases from V and 0 bases from J, with 7 bases in between. The germline gives CDR1 SGHVS, CDR2 FQNEAQ. DNA of the CDR3: TGTGCCAGCAGCTTAGCAGGGTACAGCACAGATACGCAGTATTTT. Encoded protein: CASSLAGYSTDTQYF.

This clonotype was seen only once. This rearrangement joins TRBV20-1 to TRBJ1-1; 8 bases line up with TRBD1. This CDR3 spans 14 amino acids. V lost 5 bases to trimming and J lost 4 bases; unmatched junction nucleotides: 9. Germline CDR1 reads DFQATT; CDR2 reads SNEGSKA (reference sequence). CDR3 DNA: TGCAGTGCTTTCCTCCAGGGGGCGGCCACTGAAGCTTTCTTT. This sequence encodes CSAFLQGAATEAFF.

The chain uses TRBV5-4 and TRBJ2-1; 7 bases agree with TRBD2. V lost 0 bases to trimming and J lost 8 bases; unmatched junction nucleotides: 14. CDR3 length equals 17 residues. From germline, CDR1 is SGHNT and CDR2 YYREEE (reference sequence). The DNA for the CDR3 is TGTGCCAGCAGCTTGGTGGCTAGCGGACGATATACTCATGAGCAGTTCTTC. Amino acid sequence: CASSLVASGRYTHEQFF.

The chain employs TRBV6-5 and TRBJ1-1, with D perhaps TRBD1 (5 bases). This CDR3 is built from 14 residues. Germline V lookup: CDR1 MNHEY, CDR2 SVGAGI. Trimming pared 4 bases from V and 5 bases from J, leaving 14 bases between. In DNA, the CDR3 is TGTGCCAGCAGTTCCCCCTCTAGGGGTACTGAAGCTTTCTTT. As protein: CASSSPSRGTEAFF.

This clonotype was observed at least ten times. The chain is built from TRBV28 and TRBJ1-1; D gene ambiguous. The CDR3 loop spans 14 amino acids. CDR1 MDHEN and CDR2 SYDVKM come from the germline V gene. Deletions cut 4 bases from V and 0 bases from J, with 9 bases between. Written as DNA, the CDR3 is TGTGCCAGCAGTTCTGGGTCTGTGAACACTGAAGCTTTCTTT. Translated, it gives CASSSGSVNTEAFF.

This clonotype was picked up a small number of times. The rearrangement joins TRBV5-1 to TRBJ1-2; tentative D call: TRBD1 (5 bases). The CDR3 covers 15 residues. Germline V gene lookup returns CDR1 SGHRS and CDR2 YFSETQ. V lost 7 bases to trimming and J lost 6 bases, with 22 bases between them. In DNA, the CDR3 is TGCGCCAGCGGCCAATCGGGGCAGCCCGCTAATGGCTACACCTTC. Protein sequence: CASGQSGQPANGYTF.

This clonotype turned up a few times. This chain uses TRBV7-9 with TRBJ2-7, with D perhaps matching TRBD2 (5 bases). This CDR3 has 13 amino acids. Trimming removed 6 bases from V and 6 bases from J, with 15 bases in between. From germline, CDR1 is SEHNR and CDR2 FQNEAQ (reference sequence). In DNA form, the CDR3 reads TGTGCCAGCAGAACGGGATCGGGAACCGAGCAGTACTTC. Amino acids: CASRTGSGTEQYF.

This clonotype was detected many times. The chain joins TRBV29-1 to TRBJ2-1; 7 bases are a match to TRBD2. J gave up 4 bases and V 6 bases, and 6 bases lay outside the gene matches. CDR3 length equals 13 residues. Germline values: CDR1 SQVTM, CDR2 ANQGSEA. Here the CDR3 DNA reads TGCAGCGTGGGGGGAGGGCCTTACAATGAGCAGTTCTTC. Residues: CSVGGGPYNEQFF.

The chain couples TRBV20-1 to TRBJ2-7; no firm D call. The CDR3 totals 10 residues. V lost 6 bases to trimming and J lost 7 bases, with 10 bases between them. From germline, CDR1 is DFQATT and CDR2 SNEGSKA (reference sequence). For the CDR3, the DNA is TGCAGTGCACGCCCTCGGGAGCAGTACTTC. Amino acid sequence: CSARPREQYF.

The J gene is TRBJ1-2, the V gene TRBV11-2; maybe TRBD1 (6 bases). This CDR3 region has 15 residues. The V gene lost 6 bases and the J gene lost 4 bases, with 18 bases spanning the gap. Germline V CDR1 and CDR2: SGHAT, FQNNGV. The CDR3 DNA reads as TGTGCCAGCAGGATAAATGACGGGGGGCTCTATGGCTACACCTTC. Protein product: CASRINDGGLYGYTF.

The chain carries TRBV5-1 and TRBJ2-2, with 7 nucleotides matching TRBD1. The CDR3 spans 16 residues. Trimming cost V 2 bases and J 6 bases; bases outside gene matches: 10. In germline, CDR1 is SGHRS, CDR2 YFSETQ. In nucleotides, the CDR3 is TGCGCCAGCAGCTTTGGAGAGACAGGGACGGCCGGGGAGCTGTTTTTT. It is translated as CASSFGETGTAGELFF.

The rearrangement links TRBV10-3 to TRBJ1-3; D is unclear. The CDR3 runs to 16 residues. Trimming took off 2 bases at V and 6 bases at J, with 17 bases between the two ends. Germline V lookup: CDR1 ENHRY, CDR2 SYGVKD. DNA for the CDR3: TGTGCCATCAGTGAGAATCCGGTAGGAGAGGAAAACACCATATATTTT. This sequence encodes CAISENPVGEENTIYF.

This clonotype has a count of ten or more. The chain has TRBV6-2 or TRBV6-3 and TRBJ2-7; no definite D call. The CDR3 totals 14 residues. Trimming stripped 5 bases from V and 3 bases from J, with 14 bases between. CDR1 MNHEY and CDR2 SVGEGT come from the germline V gene. CDR3 in amino acids: CASSRSRPVYEQYF. The CDR3 nucleotides read TGTGCCAGCAGTCGGTCTAGGCCCGTCTACGAGCAGTACTTC.

This clonotype was recorded many times. V usage is TRBV11-2 and J usage is TRBJ2-7; D is unclear. From germline, CDR1 is SGHAT and CDR2 FQNNGV. The CDR3 has 16 residues. Trimming took off 1 base at V and 2 bases at J, with 15 bases between the two ends. DNA for the CDR3: TGTGCCAGCAGCTTAGTAGGCCGAACCCCTACCTACGAGCAGTACTTC. Its protein product is CASSLVGRTPTYEQYF. The full variable domain, rest sourced from reference TRBV11-2 and TRBJ2-7, is EAGVAQSPRYKIIEKRQSVAFWCNPISGHATLYWYQQILGQGPKLLIQFQNNGVVDDSQLPKDRFSAERLKGVDSTLKIQPAKLEDSAVYLCASSLVGRTPTYEQYFGPGTRLTVT.

This clonotype appeared many times. The rearrangement joins TRBV28 to TRBJ1-2; 7 bases fit TRBD1. V lost 7 bases and J lost 3; bases outside the gene matches: 23. The CDR3 extends over 19 amino acids. Germline-derived CDR1 and CDR2 are MDHEN and SYDVKM. The CDR3 loop is CASTGGSGTARLGDYGYTF. CDR3 in DNA: TGTGCCAGCACCGGGGGCTCCGGGACAGCTAGACTTGGGGACTATGGCTACACCTTC.

About this clonotype: It is likely a read error, because the conserved phenylalanine at the end of the CDR3 is missing. V usage is TRBV30 and J usage is TRBJ2-7; 10 bases map to TRBD1. V lost 2 bases to trimming and J lost 3 bases; unmatched junction nucleotides: 4. Germline V gives CDR1 GTSNPN, CDR2 SVGIG (reference sequence). The CDR3 has 14 residues. CDR3 amino acids: CAWSRTGGGYEQYL. In DNA, the CDR3 is TGTGCCTGGAGTAGGACAGGGGGTGGCTACGAGCAGTACCTC.

There are many counts of this clonotype. The V call is TRBV18, the J call TRBJ1-2; 7 bases align to TRBD1. Germline trimming cut 2 bases from V and 4 bases from J; bases unmatched to any gene: 4. Germline CDR1 reads KGHSH; CDR2 reads LQKENI. The CDR3 loop spans 14 amino acids. The DNA of the CDR3 is TGTGCCAGCTCACCAACAGGGGAGGGCTATGGCTACACCTTC. As protein: CASSPTGEGYGYTF.

This clonotype has only a few counts. The gene calls are TRBV5-6 and TRBJ1-1; 11 bases are shared with TRBD1. With V trimmed by 3 bases and J by 9 bases, 7 bases remained unmatched. Germline V gene data show CDR1 as SGHDT and CDR2 as YYEEEE. The CDR3 spans 14 residues. The CDR3: CASSYGTGGLKAFF. In DNA, the CDR3 is TGTGCCAGCAGCTATGGGACAGGGGGTCTCAAAGCTTTCTTT.

This clonotype was seen only a few times. This chain links TRBV9 with TRBJ1-1; D perhaps matches TRBD1 (5 bases). Germline CDR1 SGDLS, CDR2 YYNGEE. Trimming took off 0 bases at V and 3 bases at J, with 12 bases between the two ends. This CDR3 has 15 amino acids. The CDR3 sequence is CASSVVQGFDTEAFF. CDR3 nucleotides: TGTGCCAGCAGCGTAGTCCAGGGTTTTGACACTGAAGCTTTCTTT.

The table lists this clonotype with many counts. This rearrangement joins TRBV20-1 to TRBJ2-7; possible D gene TRBD1, 6 bases. Germline assignment: CDR1 DFQATT and CDR2 SNEGSKA (reference sequence). This CDR3 spans 12 amino acids. Trimming took 5 bases from V and 2 from J, leaving 10 bases between them. CDR3 amino acids: CSAPGQTYEQYF. Here the CDR3 DNA reads TGCAGTGCTCCGGGACAAACCTACGAGCAGTACTTC.

This clonotype was observed at least ten times. The J gene is TRBJ1-4, the V gene TRBV6-5; D is possibly TRBD1 (6 bases). Germline CDR1 MNHEY, CDR2 SVGAGI. The CDR3 contains 15 residues. Trimming stripped 2 bases from V and 8 bases from J, with 15 bases between. Written as DNA, the CDR3 is TGTGCCAGCAGTTACCCAGGACAGAGTCTAGAAAAACTGTTTTTT. Amino acid sequence: CASSYPGQSLEKLFF.

Turning to this clonotype: Mismatch with germline at one junction end may stem from a read error. The V call is TRBV6-1, the J call TRBJ2-2, with TRBD2 as a possible D gene (6 bases). Per the germline V gene, CDR1 is MNHNS and CDR2 is SASEGT. CDR3 size: 15 residues. This CDR3 is CAVTITQGGTGGLFF. The CDR3 DNA reads as TGTGCCGTCACTATCACCCAGGGTGGCACCGGGGGGCTGTTTTTT.

This clonotype was seen more than once but under ten times. The chain uses TRBV19 and TRBJ2-5; D might be TRBD1 or TRBD2, each matching 5 bases. Trimming removed 4 bases at V and 7 bases at J, with 16 bases between. This CDR3 is built from 14 residues. From germline, CDR1 is LNHDA and CDR2 SQIVND (reference sequence). As DNA, the CDR3 is TGTGCCAGTAGTAAGTTCGGGGCCGAGGGGACCCAGTACTTC. This sequence encodes CASSKFGAEGTQYF. Full variable domain (outside the CDR3, taken from reference TRBV19 and TRBJ2-5): DGGITQSPKYLFRKEGQNVTLSCEQNLNHDAMYWYRQDPGQGLRLIYYSQIVNDFQKGDIAEGYSVSREKKESFPLTVTSAQKNPTAFYLCASSKFGAEGTQYFGPGTRLLVL.

This clonotype has a count of ten or more. The chain combines TRBV6-1 with TRBJ1-1; maybe TRBD1 (5 bases). Germline loops: CDR1 MNHNS, CDR2 SASEGT. The germline V and J ends were trimmed by 4 bases and 6 bases, with 12 bases remaining between them. The CDR3 is 13 amino acids. The CDR3 region has the DNA TGTGCCAGCAGTGGGTGGGGGGTCGCTGAAGCTTTCTTT. It codes for CASSGWGVAEAFF.

A few counts support this clonotype. The chain couples TRBV6-1 to TRBJ2-5; D not resolved. The ends were cut back, 6 bases at V and 5 bases at J, with 10 bases in the middle. This CDR3 region has 12 residues. Germline loops: CDR1 MNHNS, CDR2 SASEGT. The CDR3 DNA sequence: TGTGCCAGCAGCATGATCAGGGAGACCCAGTACTTC. Translated: CASSMIRETQYF.

V is TRBV18 and J is TRBJ1-2; D perhaps matches TRBD1 (6 bases). Germline CDR1 and CDR2: KGHSH and LQKENI. This CDR3 is 14 amino acids long. Trimming shortened V by 4 bases and J by 4 bases, and 13 bases separated the two germline ends. CDR3 region: CASSQQGWAYGYTF. The DNA of the CDR3 is TGTGCCAGCTCACAACAGGGTTGGGCCTATGGCTACACCTTC.

Many counts were recorded for this clonotype. The chain links TRBV7-8 to TRBJ2-5; D may be TRBD2 (5 bases). V shed 5 bases and J shed 2 bases, with 12 bases lying between them. The germline V gene has CDR1 SGHVS and CDR2 FQNEAQ. The CDR3 contains 14 residues. Here the CDR3 DNA reads TGTGCCAGCAGCCGGACGACGGGACAAGAGACCCAGTACTTC. This encodes CASSRTTGQETQYF.